This T cell receptor (beta chain) originates from a study of T cell repertoires in cytomegalovirus infection. As for the study in general: Newly reported HLA-C-restricted and thoroughly characterized HLA-B-restricted CMV epitopes were employed.

This CDR3 is 15 amino acids long. V gave up 7 bases and J gave up 6 bases; unmatched junction bases: 9. As for this clonotype: Antigen specificity is unknown.

MiXCR was run by TCRdb on the reads, yielding one entry per CDR3 protein. The sample has about 89,000 distinct CDR3 sequences, 25% to 30% seen once; the top ten hold over 60%. The chain employs TRBV12-3 or TRBV12-4 and TRBJ1-5; 10 bases line up with TRBD1. This material consisted of CD8+ T cells from cultured PBMCs, taken from culture after CMV antigen stimulation. This sequence originates from a human donor in good health (CMV status not recorded). Some clones in this sample may be carry-over from other donors' samples. The CDR3 here is CASKGQGDSSQPQHF. CDR3 DNA sequence: TGTGCCAGCAAAGGACAGGGGGATAGTAGTCAGCCCCAGCATTTT.